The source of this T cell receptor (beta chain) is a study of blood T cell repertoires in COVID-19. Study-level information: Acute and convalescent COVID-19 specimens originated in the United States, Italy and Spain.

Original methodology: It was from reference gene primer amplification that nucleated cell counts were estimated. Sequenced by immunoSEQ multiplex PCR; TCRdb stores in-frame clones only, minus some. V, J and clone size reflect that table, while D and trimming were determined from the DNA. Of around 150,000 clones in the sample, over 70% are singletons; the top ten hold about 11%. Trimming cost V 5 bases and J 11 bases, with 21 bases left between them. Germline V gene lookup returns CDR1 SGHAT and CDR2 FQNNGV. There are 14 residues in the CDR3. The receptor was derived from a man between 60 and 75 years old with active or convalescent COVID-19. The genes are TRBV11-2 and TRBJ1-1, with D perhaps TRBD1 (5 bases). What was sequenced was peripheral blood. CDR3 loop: CASSTSTGVGGAFF. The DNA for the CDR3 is TGTGCCAGCAGCACATCAACGGGGGTGGGAGGGGCTTTCTTT.